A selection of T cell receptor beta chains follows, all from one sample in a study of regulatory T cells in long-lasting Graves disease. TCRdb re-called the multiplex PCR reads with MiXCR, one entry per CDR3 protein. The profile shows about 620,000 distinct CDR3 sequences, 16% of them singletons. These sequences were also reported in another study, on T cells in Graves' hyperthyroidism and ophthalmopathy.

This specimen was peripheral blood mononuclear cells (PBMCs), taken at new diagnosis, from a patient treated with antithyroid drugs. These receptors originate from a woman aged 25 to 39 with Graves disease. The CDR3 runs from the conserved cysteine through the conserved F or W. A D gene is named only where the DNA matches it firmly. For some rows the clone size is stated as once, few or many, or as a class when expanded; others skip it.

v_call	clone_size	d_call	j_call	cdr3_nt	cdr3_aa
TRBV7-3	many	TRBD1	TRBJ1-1	TGTGCCAGCAGCCAGAACGGACAGGGGGTCACTGAAGCTTTCTTT	CASSQNGQGVTEAFF
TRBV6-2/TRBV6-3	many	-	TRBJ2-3	TGTGCCAGCACGACTTATGGTTCCAGCACAGATACGCAGTATTTT	CASTTYGSSTDTQYF
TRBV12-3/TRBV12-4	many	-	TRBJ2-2	TGTGCCAGCTCCCTCGAGAACACCGGGGAGCTGTTTTTT	CASSLENTGELFF
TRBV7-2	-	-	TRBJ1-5	TGTGCCAGCAGCCCTCGGGGCACCGGGGGGGATCAGCCCCAGCATTTT	CASSPRGTGGDQPQHF
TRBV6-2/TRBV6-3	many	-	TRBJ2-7	TGTGCCAGCAGTCCTCGTGGGAGCGGACCCTACGAGCAGTACTTC	CASSPRGSGPYEQYF
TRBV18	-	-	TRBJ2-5	TGTGCCAGCTCACCATGGGAGACCCAGTACTTC	CASSPWETQYF
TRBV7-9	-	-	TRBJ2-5	TGTGCCAGCAGCTTATTAGGGGTTGGGGTGTCCCAGTACTTC	CASSLLGVGVSQYF
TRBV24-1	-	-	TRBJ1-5	TGTGCCGCCTCTACAGGGACTTATCAGCCCCAGCATTTT	CAASTGTYQPQHF
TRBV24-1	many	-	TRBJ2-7	TGTGCCACCAGTGATTCAAGTTTAGCGTCAGTAGGCGAGCAGTACTTC	CATSDSSLASVGEQYF
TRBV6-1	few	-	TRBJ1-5	TGTGCCAGCAGTGGTCCAGTCGCAGGCGGCAATCAGCCCCAGCATTTT	CASSGPVAGGNQPQHF
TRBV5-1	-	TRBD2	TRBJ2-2	TGCGCCAGCAGCTTGGTGTTAGCGGGAGGAGCCGGGGAGCTGTTTTTT	CASSLVLAGGAGELFF
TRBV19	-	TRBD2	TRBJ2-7	TGTGCCAGTCAGCGCGGGAGTAATTCCTACGAGCAGTACTTC	CASQRGSNSYEQYF
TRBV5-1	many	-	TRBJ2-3	TGCGCCAGCAGCTTGGGTAACACAGATACGCAGTATTTT	CASSLGNTDTQYF
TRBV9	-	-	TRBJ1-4	TGTGCCAGCAGCGCCGCGGGGTGGGAAGAAAAACTGTTTTTT	CASSAAGWEEKLFF
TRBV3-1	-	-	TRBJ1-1	TGTGCCAGCAGCAACATACAGGGTCCTGAAGCTTTCTTT	CASSNIQGPEAFF
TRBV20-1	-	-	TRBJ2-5	TGCAGTGCTCATAACAGGGAGACCCAGTACTTC	CSAHNRETQYF
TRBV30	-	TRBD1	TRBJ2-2	TGTGCCTGGAGTGGGACCGGGACAGGAGGGTTCGGGGAGCTGTTTTTT	CAWSGTGTGGFGELFF
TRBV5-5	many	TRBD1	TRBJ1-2	TGTGCCAGCAGCGGATGGACAGGCCGGGGTGGTGGCTACACCTTC	CASSGWTGRGGGYTF
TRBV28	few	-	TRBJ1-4	TGTGCCAGCAGTTCATCGGGATCCATCTTCGAAAAACTGTTTTTT	CASSSSGSIFEKLFF
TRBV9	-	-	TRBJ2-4	TGTGCCAGCAGCGTAACTACGGGAGACATTCAGTACTTC	CASSVTTGDIQYF
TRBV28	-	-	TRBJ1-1	TGTGCCAGCATACGGCGGTTGTATAAAGTTGGGCCGAACACTGAAGCTTTCTTT	CASIRRLYKVGPNTEAFF
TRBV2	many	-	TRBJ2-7	TGTGCCATCACAGCCAATTGGGGCTCCTACGAGCAGTACTTC	CAITANWGSYEQYF
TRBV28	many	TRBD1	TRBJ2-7	TGTGCCAGCAGTTTGGACCGGGACAGGGCCGAGCAGTACTTC	CASSLDRDRAEQYF
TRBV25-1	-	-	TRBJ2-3	TGTGCCAGCAGTAATTGGGCAGACACAGATACGCAGTATTTT	CASSNWADTDTQYF
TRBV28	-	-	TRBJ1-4	TGTGCCAGCAGTGAGGACATCCTAGAACGTGCTAATGAAAAACTGTTTTTT	CASSEDILERANEKLFF
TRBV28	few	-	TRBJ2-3	TGTGCCAGCAACTTCCCGGGGACAGATACGCAGTATTTT	CASNFPGTDTQYF
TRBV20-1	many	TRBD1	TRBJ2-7	TGCAGTGCTAGGGCCCGCGCGCCGGGACAGGGGAACGAGCAGTACTTC	CSARARAPGQGNEQYF
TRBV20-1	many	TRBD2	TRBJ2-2	TGCAGTGCTAGAGGCCCCTCACTAGCGGCCTTCGGCCGGGAGCTGTTTTTT	CSARGPSLAAFGRELFF
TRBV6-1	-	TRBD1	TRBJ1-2	TGTGCCAGCAAAGCTCAGGGGGTCGGGTATGGCTACACCTTC	CASKAQGVGYGYTF
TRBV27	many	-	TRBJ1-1	TGTGCCAGCAGTTTTGGGACATTTGTGGGCACTGAAGCTTTCTTT	CASSFGTFVGTEAFF
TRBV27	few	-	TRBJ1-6	TGTGCCAGCGGGGGACATGCACCAAATTCACCCCTCCACTTT	CASGGHAPNSPLHF
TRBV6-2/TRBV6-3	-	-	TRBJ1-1	TGTGCCAGCAGTTACGAAGGCACTGAAGCTTTCTTT	CASSYEGTEAFF
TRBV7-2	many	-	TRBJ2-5	TGTGCCAGCAGCTCCCGAGGTGCGCGGGAGACCCAGTACTTC	CASSSRGARETQYF
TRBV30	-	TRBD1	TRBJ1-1	TGTGCCTGGAGTGACAGGGGTTGGACTGAAGCTTTCTTT	CAWSDRGWTEAFF
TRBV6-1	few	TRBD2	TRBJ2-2	TGTGCCAGCAGACCACCCGCTGGCGGGAGTCGGACCGGGGAGCTGTTTTTT	CASRPPAGGSRTGELFF
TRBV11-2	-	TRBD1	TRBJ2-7	TGTGCCAGCAGCCAAGACCCACGACAGGGGGCGGGCGAGCAGTACTTC	CASSQDPRQGAGEQYF
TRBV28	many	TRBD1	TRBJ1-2	TGTGCCAGCAGTCTTTACGACAGGGGATATGGCTACACCTTC	CASSLYDRGYGYTF
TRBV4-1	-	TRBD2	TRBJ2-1	TGCGCCAGCAGCCAAGAAGCGGGAGCTTACAATGAGCAGTTCTTC	CASSQEAGAYNEQFF